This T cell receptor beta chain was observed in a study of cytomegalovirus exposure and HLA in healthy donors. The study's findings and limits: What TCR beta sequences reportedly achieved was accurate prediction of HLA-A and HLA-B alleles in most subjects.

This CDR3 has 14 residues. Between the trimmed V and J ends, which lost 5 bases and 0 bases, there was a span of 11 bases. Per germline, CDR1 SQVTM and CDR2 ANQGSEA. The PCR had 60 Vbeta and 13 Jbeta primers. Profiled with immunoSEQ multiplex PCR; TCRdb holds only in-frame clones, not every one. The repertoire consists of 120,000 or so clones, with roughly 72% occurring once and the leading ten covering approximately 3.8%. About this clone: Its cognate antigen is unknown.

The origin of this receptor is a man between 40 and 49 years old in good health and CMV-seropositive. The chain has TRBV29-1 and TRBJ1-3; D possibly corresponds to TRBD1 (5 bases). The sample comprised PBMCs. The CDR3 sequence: CSVLGGTSGNTIYF. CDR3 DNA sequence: TGCAGCGTTCTGGGGGGAACCTCTGGAAACACCATATATTTT.